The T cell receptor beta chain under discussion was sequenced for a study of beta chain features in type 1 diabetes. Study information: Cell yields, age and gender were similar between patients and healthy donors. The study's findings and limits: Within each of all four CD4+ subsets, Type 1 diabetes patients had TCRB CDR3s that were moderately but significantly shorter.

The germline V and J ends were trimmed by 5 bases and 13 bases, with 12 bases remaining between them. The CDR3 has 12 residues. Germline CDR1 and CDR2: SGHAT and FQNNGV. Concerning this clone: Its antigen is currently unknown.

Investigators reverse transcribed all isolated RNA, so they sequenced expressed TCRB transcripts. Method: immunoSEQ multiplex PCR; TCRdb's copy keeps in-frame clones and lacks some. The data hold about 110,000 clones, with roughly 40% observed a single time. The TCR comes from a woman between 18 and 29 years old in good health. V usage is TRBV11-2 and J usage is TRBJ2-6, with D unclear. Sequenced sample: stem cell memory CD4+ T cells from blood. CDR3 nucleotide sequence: TGTGCCAGCAGCCCTCCGAGGCGGGTCCTGACTTTC. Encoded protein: CASSPPRRVLTF.